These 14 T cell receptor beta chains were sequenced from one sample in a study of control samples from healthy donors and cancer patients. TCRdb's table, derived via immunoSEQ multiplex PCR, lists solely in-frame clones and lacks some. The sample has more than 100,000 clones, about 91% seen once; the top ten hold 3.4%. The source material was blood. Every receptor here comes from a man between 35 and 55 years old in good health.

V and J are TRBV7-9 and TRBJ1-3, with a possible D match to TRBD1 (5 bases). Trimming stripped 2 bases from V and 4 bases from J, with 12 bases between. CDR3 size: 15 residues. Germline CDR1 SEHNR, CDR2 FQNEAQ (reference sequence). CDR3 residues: CASSLPGARGNTIYF. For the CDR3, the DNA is TGTGCCAGCAGCTTACCCGGGGCGAGGGGAAACACCATATATTTT.

In DNA form, the CDR3 reads TGTGCCTGGAGTGTACTGGGAGGGGGACGTTACGAGCAGTACTTC. Translation gives CAWSVLGGGRYEQYF. The J gene is TRBJ2-7, the V gene TRBV30; weak D call: TRBD2 (7 bases). The germline V gene encodes CDR1 GTSNPN and CDR2 SVGIG (reference sequence). V lost 0 bases, J lost 4 bases, and 16 bases lay in between. The CDR3 covers 15 residues.

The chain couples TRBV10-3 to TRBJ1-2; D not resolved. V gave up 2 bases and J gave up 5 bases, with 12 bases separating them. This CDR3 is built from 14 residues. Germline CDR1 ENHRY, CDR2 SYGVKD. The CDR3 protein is CAISETSGGYGYTF. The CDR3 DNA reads TGTGCCATCAGTGAGACGTCTGGAGGGTATGGCTACACCTTC.

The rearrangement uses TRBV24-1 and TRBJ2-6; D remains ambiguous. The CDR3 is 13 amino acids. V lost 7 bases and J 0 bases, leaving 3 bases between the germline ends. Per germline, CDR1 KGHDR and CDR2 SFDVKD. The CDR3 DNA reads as TGTGCCACCAGCCCCTCTGGGGCCAACGTCCTGACTTTC. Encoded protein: CATSPSGANVLTF.

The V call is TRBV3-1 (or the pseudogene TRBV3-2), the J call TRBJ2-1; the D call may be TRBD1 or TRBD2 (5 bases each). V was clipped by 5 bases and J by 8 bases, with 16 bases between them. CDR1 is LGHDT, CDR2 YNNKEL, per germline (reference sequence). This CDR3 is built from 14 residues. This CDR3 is CASSAPRGRDEQFF. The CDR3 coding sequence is TGTGCCAGCAGCGCCCCTCGGGGCCGAGATGAGCAGTTCTTC.

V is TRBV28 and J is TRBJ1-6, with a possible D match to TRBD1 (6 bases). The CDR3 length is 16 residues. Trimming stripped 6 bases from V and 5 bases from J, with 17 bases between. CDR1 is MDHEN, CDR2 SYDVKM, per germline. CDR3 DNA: TGTGCCAGCAGCACTCCCGAGGGGGGCCATAATTCACCCCTCCACTTT. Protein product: CASSTPEGGHNSPLHF.

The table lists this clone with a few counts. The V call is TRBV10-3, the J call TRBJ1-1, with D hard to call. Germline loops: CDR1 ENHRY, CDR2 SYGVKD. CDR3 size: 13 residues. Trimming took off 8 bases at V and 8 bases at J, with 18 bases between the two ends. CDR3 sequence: CAIRGPDSQEAFF. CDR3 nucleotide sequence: TGTGCCATCCGGGGTCCGGATTCCCAAGAAGCTTTCTTT.

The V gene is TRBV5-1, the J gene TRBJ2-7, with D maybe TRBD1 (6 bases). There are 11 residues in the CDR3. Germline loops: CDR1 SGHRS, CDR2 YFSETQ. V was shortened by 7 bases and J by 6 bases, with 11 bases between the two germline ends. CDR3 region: CASATGSEQYF. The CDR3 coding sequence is TGCGCCAGCGCCACAGGGAGCGAGCAGTACTTC.

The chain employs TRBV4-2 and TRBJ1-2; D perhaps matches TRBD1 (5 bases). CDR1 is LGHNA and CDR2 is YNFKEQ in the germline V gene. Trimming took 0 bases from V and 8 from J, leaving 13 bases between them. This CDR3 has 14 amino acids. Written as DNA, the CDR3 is TGTGCCAGCAGCCAAGATCAGGGAGTAATAGGCTACACCTTC. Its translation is CASSQDQGVIGYTF.

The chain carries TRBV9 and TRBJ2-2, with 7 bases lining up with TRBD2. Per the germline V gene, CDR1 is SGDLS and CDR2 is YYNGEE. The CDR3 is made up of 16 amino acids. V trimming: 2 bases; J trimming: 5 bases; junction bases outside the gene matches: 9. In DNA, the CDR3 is TGTGCCAGCAGCGTCGCTAGCGGAGTCATGACCGGGGAGCTGTTTTTT. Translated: CASSVASGVMTGELFF.

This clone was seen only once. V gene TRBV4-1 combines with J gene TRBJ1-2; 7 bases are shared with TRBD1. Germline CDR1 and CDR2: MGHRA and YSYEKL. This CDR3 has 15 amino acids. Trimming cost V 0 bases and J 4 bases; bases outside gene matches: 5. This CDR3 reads CASSQEGQYFYGYTF. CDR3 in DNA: TGCGCCAGCAGCCAAGAGGGACAGTATTTCTATGGCTACACCTTC.

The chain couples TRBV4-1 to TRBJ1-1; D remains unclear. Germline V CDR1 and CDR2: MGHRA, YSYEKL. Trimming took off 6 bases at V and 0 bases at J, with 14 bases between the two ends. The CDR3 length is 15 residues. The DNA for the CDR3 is TGCGCCAGCAGGGACCTCATAGGCATGAACACTGAAGCTTTCTTT. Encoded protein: CASRDLIGMNTEAFF.

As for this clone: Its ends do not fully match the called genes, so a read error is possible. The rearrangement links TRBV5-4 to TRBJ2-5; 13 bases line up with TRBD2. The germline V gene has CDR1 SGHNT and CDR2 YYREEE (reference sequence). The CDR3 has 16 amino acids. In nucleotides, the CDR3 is TGTGCCAGCAGCGGCCCGGGACTAGCGGGGCAAGAGACCCGGTACTTC. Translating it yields CASSGPGLAGQETRYF.

CDR3: CASSLGNQPQHF. The CDR3 coding sequence is TGTGCCAGCAGTTTAGGCAATCAGCCCCAGCATTTT. The chain has TRBV12-3 or TRBV12-4 and TRBJ1-5, with D unclear. The CDR3 has 12 amino acids. Trimming took 1 base from V and 2 from J, leaving 0 bases between them.